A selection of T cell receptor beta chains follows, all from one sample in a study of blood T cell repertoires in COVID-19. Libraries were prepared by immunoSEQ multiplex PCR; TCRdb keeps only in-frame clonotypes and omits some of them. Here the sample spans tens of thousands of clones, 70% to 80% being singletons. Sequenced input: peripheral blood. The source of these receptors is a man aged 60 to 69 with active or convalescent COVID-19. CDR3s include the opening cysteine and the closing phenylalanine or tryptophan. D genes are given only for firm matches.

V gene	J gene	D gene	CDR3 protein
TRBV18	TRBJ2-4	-	CASSPSQGGNIQYF
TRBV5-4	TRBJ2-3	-	CASSLGTPTDTQYF
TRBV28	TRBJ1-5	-	CASSLSVDNQPQHF
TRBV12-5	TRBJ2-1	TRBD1	CASGHGTGAFEQFF
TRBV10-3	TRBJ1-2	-	CAISESGFVGGYTF
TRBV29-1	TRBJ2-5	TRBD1	CSVAPGTGGGVETQYF
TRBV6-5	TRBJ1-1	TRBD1	CASSYPDRGRGTEAFF
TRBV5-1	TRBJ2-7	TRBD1	CASSLTGFNEQYF
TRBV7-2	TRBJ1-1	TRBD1	CASSLWQGDTEAFF
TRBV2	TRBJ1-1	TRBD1	CASRKGQSDTEAFF
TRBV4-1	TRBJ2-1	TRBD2	CASSQDHGGGRNEQFF
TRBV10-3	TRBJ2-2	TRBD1	CAISTGALNTGELFF
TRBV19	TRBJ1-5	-	CASSAGHYQPQHF
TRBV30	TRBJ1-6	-	CAWNPGVFYNSPLHF
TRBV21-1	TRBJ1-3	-	CASSKEGEWGGPTQLYF
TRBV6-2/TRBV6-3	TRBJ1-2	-	CASSPAGYGYTF
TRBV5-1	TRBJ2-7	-	CASSSPGLHYEQYF
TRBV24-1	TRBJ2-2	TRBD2	CATSDFGVLGGTTGELFF
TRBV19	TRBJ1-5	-	CASSPRGGDRQPQHF
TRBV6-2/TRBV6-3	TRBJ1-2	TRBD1	CASSSPTGDRGYTF
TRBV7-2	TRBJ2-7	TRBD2	CASSFGAGEKYEQYF
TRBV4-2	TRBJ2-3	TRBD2	CASSHLYGLAGGSSTDTQYF
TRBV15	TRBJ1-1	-	CATSRDPLGAPDTEAFF
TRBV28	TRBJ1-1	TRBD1	CASRFRDRAIGEAFF
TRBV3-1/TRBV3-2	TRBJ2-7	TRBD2	CASSRDLLAGRPDEQYF
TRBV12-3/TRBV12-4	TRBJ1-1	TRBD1	CASSSTGRTEAFF
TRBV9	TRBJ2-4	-	CASTLTGSEDIQYF
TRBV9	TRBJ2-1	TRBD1	CASRGQGLNEQFF
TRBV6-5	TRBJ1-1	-	CASGWGGNTEAFF
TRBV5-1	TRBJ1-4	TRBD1	CASSLGQGSNEKLFF
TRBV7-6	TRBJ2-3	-	CASSLNRVADTQYF
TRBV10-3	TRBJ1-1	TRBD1	CAISESGQGAGGTEAFF
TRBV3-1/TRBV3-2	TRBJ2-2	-	CASSRGDGELFF
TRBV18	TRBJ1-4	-	CASSPQRGSINEKLFF
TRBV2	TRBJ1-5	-	CASSRDTRGNQPQHF
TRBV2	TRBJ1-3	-	CASSGASTSGNTIYF
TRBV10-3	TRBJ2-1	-	CAISESAYNEQFF
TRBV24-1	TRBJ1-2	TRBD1	CATSRGGDYGYTF
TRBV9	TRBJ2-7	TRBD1	CASSETGGPYEQYF
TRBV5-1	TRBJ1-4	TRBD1	CASRGTGEKLFF
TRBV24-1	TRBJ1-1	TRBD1	CATSDHRGPEAFF
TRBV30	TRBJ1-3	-	CAWSQGSGNTIYF
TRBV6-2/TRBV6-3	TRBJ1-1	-	CASSYSRGMNTEAFF
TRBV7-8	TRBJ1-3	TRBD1	CASSGGTGSSGNTIYF
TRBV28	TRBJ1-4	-	CASASPVRREKLFF
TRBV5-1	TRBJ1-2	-	CASSGVQGQNGYTF
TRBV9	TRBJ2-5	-	CASSQGGGETQYF
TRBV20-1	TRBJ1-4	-	CSARTDEKLFF
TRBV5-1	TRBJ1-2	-	CASSLGGTSLDYGYTF
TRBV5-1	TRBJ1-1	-	CASSLSAAAVNTEAFF
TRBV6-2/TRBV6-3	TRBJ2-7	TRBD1	CASSRAGTGDYEQYF
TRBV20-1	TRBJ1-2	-	CSARNSAGYTF
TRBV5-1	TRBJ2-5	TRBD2	CASSLGGGQETQYF
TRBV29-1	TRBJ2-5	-	CSVEGLEETQYF
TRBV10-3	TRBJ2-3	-	CAISELRFTDTQYF